These 5 T cell receptor beta chains were all obtained from the same sample, sequenced in a study of blood T cell repertoires in COVID-19 (dated by TCRdb to the early 2020s). Library preparation employed the immunoSEQ multiplex PCR assay. Imported from immuneACCESS, the table was reduced by TCRdb to in-frame sequences with V and J called. These copies leave out some clones; in studies compared against another copy, an unresolved V gene accounts for under half, and the cause of the remainder is not known. For this sample the table gives 40,000 to 60,000 clones, of which approximately 90% were detected only once. Clones ranked in the top ten supply under 6% of the sample. The sequenced sample consisted of peripheral blood. These receptors originate from a man aged 35 to 55 with active COVID-19.

The rearrangement links TRBV6-5 to TRBJ1-1, with D perhaps TRBD1 (5 bases). The CDR3 totals 15 residues. V was trimmed by 7 bases and J by 6 bases, leaving 21 bases between them. Looked up from germline, CDR1 is MNHEY and CDR2 is SVGAGI. The CDR3 region is CASNLRAGGFPEAFF. In DNA, the CDR3 is TGTGCCAGCAATCTCCGGGCGGGGGGGTTCCCTGAAGCTTTCTTT.

Written as DNA, the CDR3 is TGCAGTGCCAGGGTCTACGAGCAGTACTTC. It translates to CSARVYEQYF. The chain recombines TRBV20-1 with TRBJ2-7, with a weak D call TRBD1 (5 bases). The V end lost 6 bases, the J end lost 3 bases, and 6 bases lay between the germline ends. Germline lookup yields CDR1 DFQATT and CDR2 SNEGSKA (reference sequence). The CDR3 has 10 residues.

This clone appeared a few times. The J gene is TRBJ1-6, the V gene TRBV27; TRBD1 agrees at 9 bases. CDR1 MNHEY and CDR2 SMNVEV come from the germline V gene (reference sequence). This CDR3 spans 17 amino acids. Trimming at V came to 4 bases and at J to 7 bases, leaving 11 bases not matched to a gene. Written as DNA, the CDR3 is TGTGCCAGCAGTTCCCCTTACCGACAGGGGGTAAATTCACCCCTCCACTTT. It translates to CASSSPYRQGVNSPLHF.

The chain uses TRBV5-5 and TRBJ2-2; D not resolved. Trimming removed 3 bases at V and 4 bases at J, with 4 bases between. The CDR3 extends over 12 amino acids. CDR1 SGHKS and CDR2 YYEKEE come from the germline V gene (reference sequence). CDR3: CASSSRTGELFF. DNA of the CDR3: TGTGCCAGCAGCTCTCGCACCGGGGAGCTGTTTTTT.

This chain uses TRBV7-9 with TRBJ2-1; possible D gene TRBD2, 5 bases. From germline, CDR1 is SEHNR and CDR2 FQNEAQ (reference sequence). The V end lost 6 bases, the J end lost 8 bases, and 11 bases lay between the germline ends. This CDR3 spans 12 amino acids. DNA of the CDR3: TGTGCCAGCAGTTACAGAGCGGATGAGCAGTTCTTC. This encodes CASSYRADEQFF.